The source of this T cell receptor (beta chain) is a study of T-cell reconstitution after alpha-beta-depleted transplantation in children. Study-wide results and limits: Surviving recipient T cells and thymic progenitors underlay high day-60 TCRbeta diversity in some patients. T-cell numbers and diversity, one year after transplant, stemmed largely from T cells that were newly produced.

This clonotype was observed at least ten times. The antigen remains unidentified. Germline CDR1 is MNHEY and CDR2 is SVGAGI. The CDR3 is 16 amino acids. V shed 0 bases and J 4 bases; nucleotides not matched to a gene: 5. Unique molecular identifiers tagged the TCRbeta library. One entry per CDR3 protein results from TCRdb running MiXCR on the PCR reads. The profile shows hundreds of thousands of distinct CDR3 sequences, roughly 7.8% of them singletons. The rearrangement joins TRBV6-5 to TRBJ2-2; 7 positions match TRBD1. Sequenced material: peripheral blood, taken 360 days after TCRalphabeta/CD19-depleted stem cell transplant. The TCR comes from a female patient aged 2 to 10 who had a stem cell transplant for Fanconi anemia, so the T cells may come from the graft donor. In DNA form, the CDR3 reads TGTGCCAGCAGTTACTCTGGGACAGTTCGCACCGGGGAGCTGTTTTTT. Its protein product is CASSYSGTVRTGELFF.